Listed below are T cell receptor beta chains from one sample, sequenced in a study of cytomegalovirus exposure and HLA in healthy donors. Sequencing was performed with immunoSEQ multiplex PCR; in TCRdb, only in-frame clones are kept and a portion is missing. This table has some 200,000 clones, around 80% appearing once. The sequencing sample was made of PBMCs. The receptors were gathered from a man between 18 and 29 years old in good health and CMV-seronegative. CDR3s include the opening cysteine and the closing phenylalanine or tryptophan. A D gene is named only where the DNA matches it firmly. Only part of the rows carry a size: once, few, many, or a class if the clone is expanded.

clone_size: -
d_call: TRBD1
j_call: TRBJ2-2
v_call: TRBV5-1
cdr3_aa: CASSLGDRGREELFF
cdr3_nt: TGCGCCAGCAGCTTGGGGGACAGGGGGCGCGAGGAGCTGTTTTTT

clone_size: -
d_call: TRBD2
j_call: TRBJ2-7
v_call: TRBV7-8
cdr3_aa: CASSLVAGDYEQYF
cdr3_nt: TGTGCCAGCAGCTTAGTGGCGGGGGACTACGAGCAGTACTTC

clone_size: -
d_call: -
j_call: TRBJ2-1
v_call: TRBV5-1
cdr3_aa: CASSLGDSTYNEQFF
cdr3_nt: TGCGCCAGCAGCTTGGGAGACAGTACCTACAATGAGCAGTTCTTC

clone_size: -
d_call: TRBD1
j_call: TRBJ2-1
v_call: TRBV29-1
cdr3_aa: CSVAGQGNNEQFF
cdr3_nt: TGCAGCGTTGCGGGACAGGGGAACAATGAGCAGTTCTTC

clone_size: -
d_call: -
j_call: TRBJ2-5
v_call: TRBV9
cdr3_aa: CASSVDSSAGETQYF
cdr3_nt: TGTGCCAGCAGCGTAGACTCTAGCGCTGGAGAGACCCAGTACTTC

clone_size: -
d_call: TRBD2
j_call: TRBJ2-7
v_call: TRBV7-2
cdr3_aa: CASSPRTSGRSYEQYF
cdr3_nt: TGTGCCAGCAGCCCGCGGACTAGCGGGAGGTCCTACGAGCAGTACTTC

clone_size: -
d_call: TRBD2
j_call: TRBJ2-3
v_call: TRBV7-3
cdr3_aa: CASSSGTSGSPDTQYF
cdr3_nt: TGTGCCAGCAGCTCCGGGACTAGCGGGAGCCCAGATACGCAGTATTTT

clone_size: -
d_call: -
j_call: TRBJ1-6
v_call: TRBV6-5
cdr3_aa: CASSYRAGHSPLHF
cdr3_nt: TGTGCCAGCAGTTACAGGGCAGGGCATTCACCCCTCCACTTT

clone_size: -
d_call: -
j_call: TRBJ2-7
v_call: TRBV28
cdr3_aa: CASTIGGRTPYEQYF
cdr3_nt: TGTGCCAGCACCATAGGGGGACGGACACCCTACGAGCAGTACTTC

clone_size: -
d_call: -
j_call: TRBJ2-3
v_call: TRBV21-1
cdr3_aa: CASSNRGLASPDTQYF
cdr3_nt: TGTGCCAGCAGCAACCGTGGACTAGCGAGCCCAGATACGCAGTATTTT

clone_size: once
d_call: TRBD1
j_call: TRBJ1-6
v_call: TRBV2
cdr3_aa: CASRTGSNRGLNSPLHF
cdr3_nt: TGTGCCAGCCGGACAGGGAGTAATAGGGGATTGAATTCACCCCTCCACTTT

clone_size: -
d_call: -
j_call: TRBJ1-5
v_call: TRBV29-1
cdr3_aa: CSVDGGAGNQPQHF
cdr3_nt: TGCAGCGTTGATGGGGGCGCGGGCAATCAGCCCCAGCATTTT

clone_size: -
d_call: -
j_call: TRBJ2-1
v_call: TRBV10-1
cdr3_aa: CASSGATDEQFF
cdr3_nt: TGCGCCAGCAGTGGGGCAACTGATGAGCAGTTCTTC

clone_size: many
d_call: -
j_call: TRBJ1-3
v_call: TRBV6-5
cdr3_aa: CASSSGRGLSGNTIYF
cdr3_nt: TGTGCCAGCAGTTCCGGGCGGGGGCTCTCTGGAAACACCATATATTTT

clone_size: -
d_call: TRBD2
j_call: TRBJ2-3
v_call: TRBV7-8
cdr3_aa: CASSPSSGSVGDTQYF
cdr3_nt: TGTGCCAGCAGCCCCTCTAGCGGGAGTGTCGGAGATACGCAGTATTTT

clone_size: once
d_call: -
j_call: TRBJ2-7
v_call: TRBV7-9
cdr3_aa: CASSHGSSYEQYF
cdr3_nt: TGTGCCAGCAGCCACGGTAGCTCCTACGAGCAGTACTTC

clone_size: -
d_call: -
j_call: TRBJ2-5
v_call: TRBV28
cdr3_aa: CASSTSWEGERDQETQYF
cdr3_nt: TGTGCCAGCAGCACGTCTTGGGAAGGGGAGCGGGACCAAGAGACCCAGTACTTC

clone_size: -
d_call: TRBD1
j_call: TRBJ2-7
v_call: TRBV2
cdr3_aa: CASMPGTGIYEQYF
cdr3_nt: TGTGCCAGCATGCCCGGGACAGGGATCTACGAGCAGTACTTC

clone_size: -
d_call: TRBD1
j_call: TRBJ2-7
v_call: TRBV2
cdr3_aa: CASKRTGSYEQYF
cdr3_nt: TGTGCCAGCAAGAGGACAGGGTCTTACGAGCAGTACTTC

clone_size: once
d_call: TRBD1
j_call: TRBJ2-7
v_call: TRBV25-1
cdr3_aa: CASSPTGHEQYF
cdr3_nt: TGTGCCAGCAGTCCGACAGGGCACGAGCAGTACTTC

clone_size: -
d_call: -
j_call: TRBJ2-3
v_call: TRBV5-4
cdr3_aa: CASSLGQLRTDTQYF
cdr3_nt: TGTGCCAGCAGCTTGGGACAGCTACGCACAGATACGCAGTATTTT

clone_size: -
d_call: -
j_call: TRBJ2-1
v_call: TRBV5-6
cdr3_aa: CASSLLYNEQFF
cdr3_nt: TGTGCCAGCAGCCTCCTATACAATGAGCAGTTCTTC

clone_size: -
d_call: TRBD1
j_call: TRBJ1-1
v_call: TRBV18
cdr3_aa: CASSPRGTGTEAFF
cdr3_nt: TGTGCCAGCTCACCACGAGGGACAGGCACTGAAGCTTTCTTT

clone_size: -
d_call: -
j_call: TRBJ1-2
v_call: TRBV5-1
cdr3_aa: CASSPQGNYGYTF
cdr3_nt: TGCGCCAGCAGCCCCCAGGGAAATTATGGCTACACCTTC

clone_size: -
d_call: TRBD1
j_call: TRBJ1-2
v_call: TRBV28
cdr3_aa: CASSFADRATYGYTF
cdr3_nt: TGTGCCAGCAGTTTCGCGGACAGGGCTACCTATGGCTACACCTTC

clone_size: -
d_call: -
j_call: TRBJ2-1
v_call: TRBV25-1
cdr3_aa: CASRGAGGEQFF
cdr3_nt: TGTGCCAGCAGGGGGGCAGGTGGTGAACAGTTCTTC